What follows are 25 T cell receptor beta chains derived from one specimen sequenced in a study of T cells in Graves' hyperthyroidism and ophthalmopathy. Amplified TCR beta CDR3 regions derived from RNA transcripts. Researchers ran a first-round RT-PCR on the TCR CDR3 using the HTBI primer set. TCRdb redid the calling of the multiplex PCR reads with MiXCR, one entry per CDR3 protein. The sample has more than 500,000 distinct CDR3 sequences, about 16% seen once; the top ten hold 29%. Material for sequencing was blood. The receptor set was obtained from a woman in her thirties with Graves' ophthalmopathy.

This chain links TRBV19 with TRBJ2-1, with 8 bases aligning to TRBD2. V lost 3 bases, J lost 10 bases, and 8 bases stayed unmatched. This CDR3 has 14 amino acids. Germline CDR1 LNHDA, CDR2 SQIVND (reference sequence). The CDR3 coding sequence is TGTGCCAGTAGTATTAATGTCGGCGGGAGGGAGCAGTTCTTC. The encoded protein is CASSINVGGREQFF.

This clonotype was detected a few times. The chain recombines TRBV6-5 with TRBJ2-7; D is perhaps TRBD1 (6 bases). CDR1 and CDR2 from the germline V gene are MNHEY and SVGAGI. This CDR3 comprises 13 residues. Trimming shortened V by 8 bases and J by 6 bases, and 17 bases separated the two germline ends. CDR3 coding DNA: TGTGCCAGCCGTTTGGCAGGGGAAGGCGAGCAGTACTTC. This gives the protein CASRLAGEGEQYF.

With respect to this clonotype: Being one base from a much bigger clone, this may be a read error. The V and J genes are TRBV20-1 and TRBJ2-7, with TRBD2 matching 8 bases. With V trimmed by 0 bases and J by 4 bases, 8 bases remained unmatched. Germline V gene sequence: CDR1 DFQATT, CDR2 SNEGSKA (reference sequence). This CDR3 has 15 residues. The CDR3, as DNA: TGCAGTGCTAGAGATATCGGGACTAGTGGGTACGAGCAGTACTTC. It is translated as CSARDIGTSGYEQYF.

This clonotype was counted many times. The chain links TRBV7-9 to TRBJ2-1; D uncertain. Between the trimmed V and J ends, which lost 0 bases and 7 bases, there was a span of 4 bases. Germline assignment: CDR1 SEHNR and CDR2 FQNEAQ (reference sequence). This CDR3 is 12 amino acids long. DNA of the CDR3: TGTGCCAGCAGCTTAGCCCCAAATGAGCAGTTCTTC. Translating it yields CASSLAPNEQFF.

This chain joins TRBV20-1 and TRBJ1-1; 9 nucleotides agree with TRBD1. V was clipped by 3 bases and J by 3 bases; unmatched bases: 11. Per the germline V gene, CDR1 is DFQATT and CDR2 is SNEGSKA (reference sequence). This CDR3 spans 16 amino acids. The CDR3 here is CSARETHRGRDTEAFF. The DNA of the CDR3 is TGCAGTGCTAGGGAAACCCACAGGGGGCGAGACACTGAAGCTTTCTTT.

This clonotype was detected only a few times. The gene calls are TRBV10-3 and TRBJ1-1; D not certain. The CDR3 loop spans 13 amino acids. The V end was cut by 5 bases, the J end by 2 bases, with 9 bases between. Per germline, CDR1 ENHRY and CDR2 SYGVKD. Here the CDR3 reads CAISSEINTEAFF. In DNA form, the CDR3 reads TGTGCCATCAGTTCAGAAATTAACACTGAAGCTTTCTTT.

The chain links TRBV28 to TRBJ2-1; 9 nucleotides line up with TRBD1. The CDR3 is made up of 15 amino acids. The V and J ends lost 3 bases and 6 bases, in that order; junction bases with no gene match: 6. CDR1 MDHEN and CDR2 SYDVKM come from the germline V gene. The CDR3 spells CASSLGTGWANEQFF. DNA of the CDR3: TGTGCCAGCAGTTTGGGGACAGGGTGGGCCAATGAGCAGTTCTTC.

Only a few counts were recorded for this clonotype. The genes are TRBV3-1 and TRBJ2-7; possible D gene TRBD2, 5 bases. CDR3 length: 15 amino acids. Trimming pared 3 bases from V and 0 bases from J, leaving 12 bases between. Germline V gives CDR1 LGHDT, CDR2 YNNKEL (reference sequence). Written as DNA, the CDR3 is TGTGCCAGCAGCCATGACTTACTAGGCTCCTACGAGCAGTACTTC. It is translated as CASSHDLLGSYEQYF.

This chain joins TRBV20-1 and TRBJ2-1; 11 bases map to TRBD2. The ends lost 6 bases at V and 8 bases at J; junction bases unmatched: 21. Germline V gene lookup returns CDR1 DFQATT and CDR2 SNEGSKA (reference sequence). The CDR3 contains 18 residues. The CDR3 nucleotides are TGCAGTGCCCCAAACCCCACGTTAGCGGGAGGGCCCCCTCATGAGCAGTTCTTC. It codes for CSAPNPTLAGGPPHEQFF.

The CDR3 DNA follows: TGTGCCAGCTCACCACTGGCAGAGCAGGGTGAGCAGTTCTTC. The encoded protein is CASSPLAEQGEQFF. The chain couples TRBV18 to TRBJ2-1, with D possibly matching TRBD1 (5 bases). CDR3 size: 14 residues. V lost 1 base, J lost 9 bases, and 13 bases lay in between. Germline lookup yields CDR1 KGHSH and CDR2 LQKENI.

This clonotype was seen many times. This rearrangement joins TRBV11-3 to TRBJ2-3; no firm D call. The V and J ends lost 5 bases and 0 bases respectively, with 15 bases between them. The CDR3 consists of 16 residues. Germline V gene lookup returns CDR1 SGHNT and CDR2 YENEEA. CDR3 sequence: CASSKIAATSTDTQYF. The CDR3 nucleotides read TGTGCCAGCAGCAAGATAGCAGCTACTAGCACAGATACGCAGTATTTT. The full variable domain, completed using reference TRBV11-3 and TRBJ2-3, is EAGVVQSPRYKIIEKKQPVAFWCNPISGHNTLYWYLQNLGQGPELLIRYENEEAVDDSQLPKDRFSAERLKGVDSTLKIQPAELGDSAVYLCASSKIAATSTDTQYFGPGTRLTVL.

There are many counts of this clonotype. This chain joins TRBV20-1 and TRBJ1-1; D gene uncertain. V gave up 3 bases and J gave up 5 bases, with 16 bases separating them. Germline V gives CDR1 DFQATT, CDR2 SNEGSKA (reference sequence). The CDR3 consists of 14 residues. The CDR3, as DNA: TGCAGTGCTAGGGGCGGAACGTTAGGGACTGAAGCTTTCTTT. The encoded protein is CSARGGTLGTEAFF.

This chain joins TRBV6-2 or TRBV6-3 and TRBJ1-1; D perhaps matches TRBD1 (6 bases). Per germline, CDR1 MNHEY and CDR2 SVGEGT. This CDR3 has 16 residues. Trimming removed 2 bases from V and 1 base from J, with 14 bases in between. CDR3 region: CASSYPWGGKNTEAFF. CDR3 nucleotides: TGTGCCAGCAGTTACCCTTGGGGGGGCAAGAACACTGAAGCTTTCTTT.

Written as DNA, the CDR3 is TGCAGTGCTAGCGGGACAGGGTATGGCTACACCTTC. Encoded protein: CSASGTGYGYTF. The J gene is TRBJ1-2, the V gene TRBV20-1, with 9 bases that match TRBD1. Germline CDR1 DFQATT, CDR2 SNEGSKA (reference sequence). The CDR3 totals 12 residues. Trimming cost V 3 bases and J 5 bases; bases outside gene matches: 1.

At least ten counts were recorded for this clonotype. The CDR3 loop is CASSLERLEQYF. The CDR3, as DNA: TGTGCCAGCAGTTTAGAGCGCCTGGAGCAGTACTTC. The V gene is TRBV12-3 or TRBV12-4, the J gene TRBJ2-7; D is uncertain. This CDR3 spans 12 amino acids. V lost 1 base to trimming and J lost 7 bases, with 8 bases between them.

Many counts were recorded for this clonotype. The J gene is TRBJ2-5, the V gene TRBV28, with D tentatively TRBD2 (5 bases). V was pared by 6 bases and J by 7 bases, with 12 bases between. The length of the CDR3 is 12 residues. In germline, CDR1 is MDHEN, CDR2 SYDVKM. CDR3 coding DNA: TGTGCCAGCAGCCAAGGAGGCGGGACCCAGTACTTC. Its protein is CASSQGGGTQYF. Full variable domain (missing parts from reference TRBV28 and TRBJ2-5): DVKVTQSSRYLVKRTGEKVFLECVQDMDHENMFWYRQDPGLGLRLIYFSYDVKMKEKGDIPEGYSVSREKKERFSLILESASTNQTSMYLCASSQGGGTQYFGPGTRLLVL.

This clonotype has at least ten counts. CDR3 bases: TGTGCCAGCAGCTCAGGACTCTCAGGGACTGAAGCTTTCTTT. It specifies CASSSGLSGTEAFF. The chain employs TRBV5-6 and TRBJ1-1, with D perhaps matching TRBD1 (5 bases). The V and J ends lost 3 bases and 5 bases respectively, with 14 bases between them. Germline CDR1 and CDR2: SGHDT and YYEEEE. The length of the CDR3 is 14 residues.

The chain combines TRBV12-3 or TRBV12-4 with TRBJ1-1, with D maybe TRBD1 (6 bases). This CDR3 region has 15 residues. Trimming cost V 4 bases and J 5 bases, with 17 bases left between them. Here the CDR3 reads CASSSTGTLGTEAFF. The DNA for the CDR3 is TGTGCCAGCAGTTCAACCGGGACACTGGGGACTGAAGCTTTCTTT.

The chain uses TRBV14 and TRBJ1-2, with TRBD1 matching over 7 bases. The ends lost 0 bases at V and 4 bases at J; junction bases unmatched: 5. This CDR3 is 15 amino acids long. The germline V gene has CDR1 SGHDN and CDR2 FVKESK. The CDR3 loop is CASSQDRDRLYGYTF. In DNA, the CDR3 is TGTGCCAGCAGCCAAGATAGGGACAGACTCTATGGCTACACCTTC.

This clonotype showed up many times. This chain links TRBV28 with TRBJ1-2, with TRBD1 identical over 8 bases. The J segment lost 1 base and the V segment lost 5 bases, leaving 18 bases of the junction unmatched. The CDR3 extends over 19 amino acids. Germline V gene lookup returns CDR1 MDHEN and CDR2 SYDVKM. The CDR3 sequence is CASSGPGTGMIANNYGYTF. CDR3 nucleotides: TGTGCCAGCAGTGGTCCCGGGACAGGAATGATCGCGAATAACTATGGCTACACCTTC.

This clonotype was counted ten times or more. The CDR3 bases are TGTGCCAGCACTACGGAACCCTTAATAGGTGGGTTAAGTACTGAAGCTTTCTTT. Its protein product is CASTTEPLIGGLSTEAFF. The gene calls are TRBV6-2 or TRBV6-3 and TRBJ1-1; no clear D gene. From germline, CDR1 is MNHEY and CDR2 SVGEGT. Trimming took off 7 bases at V and 5 bases at J, with 29 bases between the two ends. CDR3 size: 18 residues.

This clonotype was detected ten times or more. V is TRBV12-3 or TRBV12-4 and J is TRBJ1-3; D remains unclear. The CDR3 is made up of 14 amino acids. The V end lost 3 bases, the J end lost 5 bases, and 11 bases lay between the germline ends. The CDR3 region has the DNA TGTGCCAGCAGTTTTGGAGGGAGTAGAAACACCATATATTTT. Translated, it gives CASSFGGSRNTIYF.

This chain links TRBV5-6 with TRBJ1-5; no firm D call. This CDR3 comprises 15 residues. Germline CDR1 SGHDT, CDR2 YYEEEE. The V end lost 4 bases, the J end lost 1 base, and 12 bases lay between the germline ends. CDR3 amino acids: CASSRIGVSNQPQHF. Here the CDR3 DNA reads TGTGCCAGCAGCCGGATCGGGGTCAGCAATCAGCCCCAGCATTTT.

This clonotype occurred many times. V is TRBV2 and J is TRBJ2-3, with 13 positions matching TRBD2. The V and J ends lost 3 bases and 5 bases, in that order; junction bases with no gene match: 8. Germline CDR1 reads SNHLY; CDR2 reads FYNNEI. This CDR3 region has 17 residues. The CDR3 sequence is CASSDHGTSGEGDTQYF. In DNA form, the CDR3 reads TGTGCCAGCAGTGATCACGGGACTAGCGGGGAAGGAGATACGCAGTATTTT.

This clonotype was detected a few times. The chain links TRBV3-1 to TRBJ2-2, with 8 bases that match TRBD2. Germline V CDR1 and CDR2: LGHDT, YNNKEL (reference sequence). V lost 4 bases to trimming and J lost 6 bases; unmatched junction nucleotides: 7. The CDR3 covers 15 residues. The CDR3 protein is CASSRREALPGELFF. The CDR3 DNA reads TGTGCCAGCAGCCGGCGGGAGGCCCTCCCCGGGGAGCTGTTTTTT.